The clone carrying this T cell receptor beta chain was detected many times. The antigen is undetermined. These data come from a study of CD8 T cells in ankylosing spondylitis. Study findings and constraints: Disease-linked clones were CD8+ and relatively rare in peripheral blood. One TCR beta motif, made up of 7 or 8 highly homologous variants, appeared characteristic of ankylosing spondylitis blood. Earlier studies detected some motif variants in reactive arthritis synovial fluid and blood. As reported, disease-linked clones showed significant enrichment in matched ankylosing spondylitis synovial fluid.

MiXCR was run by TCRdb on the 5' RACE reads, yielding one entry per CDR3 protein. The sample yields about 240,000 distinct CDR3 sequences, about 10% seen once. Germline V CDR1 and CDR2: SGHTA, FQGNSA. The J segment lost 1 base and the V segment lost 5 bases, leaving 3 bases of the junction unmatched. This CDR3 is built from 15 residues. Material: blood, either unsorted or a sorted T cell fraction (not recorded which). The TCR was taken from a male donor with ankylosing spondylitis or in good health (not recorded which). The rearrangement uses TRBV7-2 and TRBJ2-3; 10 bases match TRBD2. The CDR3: CASSVSGGRTDTQYF. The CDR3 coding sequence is TGTGCCAGCAGCGTTAGCGGGGGGCGCACAGATACGCAGTATTTT.